The sequence of this TCR beta chain was determined in a study of T cells in Graves' hyperthyroidism and ophthalmopathy. V was cut by 4 bases and J by 3 bases, with 14 bases left in between. Germline V gives CDR1 SGHTA, CDR2 FQGNSA. The CDR3 runs 15 residues. TCR beta CDR3 sequences were amplified from RNA transcripts. The HTBI set primed first-round TCR CDR3 RT-PCR. TCRdb re-analysed the multiplex PCR reads in MiXCR, keeping a single row per CDR3 protein. Of approximately 300,000 distinct CDR3 sequences listed, 16% are singletons. This clonotype was picked up many times. Specimen: blood. The source of this sequence is a man aged 30 to 39 with Graves' hyperthyroidism. The rearrangement joins TRBV7-2 to TRBJ2-3; no clear D gene. The CDR3 bases are TGTGCCAGCAGCTCCCTCGTCCTAAAGACAGATACGCAGTATTTT. Translated, it gives CASSSLVLKTDTQYF.